The next 9 T cell receptor beta chains were all read from a single sample in a study of graft-versus-host responses after intestinal transplantation. The antigens these receptors bind are not known. The repertoire was sequenced with immunoSEQ multiplex PCR; TCRdb's copy has only in-frame clones and lacks some. The top ten hold roughly 0.7% of the sample, which has around 25,000 clones, about 80% seen once. The source material was unstimulated CD4+ T cells sorted from spleen or lymph node cells, sampled before intestinal transplant. These receptors came from a human donor who received an intestinal transplant.

The CDR3 loop reads CASSVGLATDTQYF. The CDR3 nucleotides read TGTGCCAGCAGCGTAGGACTAGCCACAGATACGCAGTATTTT. The chain has TRBV9 and TRBJ2-3, with TRBD2 identical over 7 bases. Germline assignment: CDR1 SGDLS and CDR2 YYNGEE. V gave up 0 bases and J gave up 2 bases; unmatched junction bases: 0. The length of the CDR3 is 14 residues.

J is TRBJ2-7 and V is TRBV4-1; no clear D. The CDR3 loop spans 14 amino acids. The germline gives CDR1 MGHRA, CDR2 YSYEKL. Trimming pared 0 bases from V and 0 bases from J, leaving 6 bases between. CDR3 sequence: CASSQDSLSYEQYF. DNA for the CDR3: TGCGCCAGCAGCCAAGATAGTCTCTCCTACGAGCAGTACTTC.

The chain couples TRBV5-1 to TRBJ1-1, with unresolved D. The V and J ends lost 0 bases and 7 bases respectively, with 7 bases between them. The CDR3 runs 12 residues. Germline V gene sequence: CDR1 SGHRS, CDR2 YFSETQ. CDR3 bases: TGCGCCAGCAGCTTGGTGGGAGGTGAAGCTTTCTTT. It encodes CASSLVGGEAFF.

The chain is built from TRBV6-1 and TRBJ2-5, with D possibly being TRBD2 (6 bases). The CDR3 totals 14 residues. The V end lost 10 bases, the J end lost 4 bases, and 19 bases lay between the germline ends. The germline gives CDR1 MNHNS, CDR2 SASEGT. Written as DNA, the CDR3 is TGTGCCACCTTGGTTCCCGGGACTTTAGAGACCCAGTACTTC. Amino acids: CATLVPGTLETQYF.

The rearrangement uses TRBV5-1 and TRBJ2-7; D might be TRBD1 or TRBD2, each matching 5 bases. The germline gives CDR1 SGHRS, CDR2 YFSETQ. CDR3 length: 15 residues. V lost 0 bases and J 2 bases, leaving 12 bases between the germline ends. The CDR3 reads CASSLATGPPYEQYF. The CDR3 DNA sequence: TGCGCCAGCAGCTTGGCCACGGGACCCCCCTACGAGCAGTACTTC.

This rearrangement joins TRBV2 to TRBJ2-2; D is unclear. Per the germline V gene, CDR1 is SNHLY and CDR2 is FYNNEI. The CDR3 contains 11 residues. V gave up 0 bases and J gave up 7 bases, with 0 bases separating them. CDR3 loop: CASSEAGELFF. The DNA of the CDR3 is TGTGCCAGCAGTGAAGCCGGGGAGCTGTTTTTT.

This chain links TRBV5-4 with TRBJ2-7; tentative D call: TRBD2 (5 bases). The ends were cut back, 3 bases at V and 2 bases at J, with 9 bases in the middle. This CDR3 comprises 13 residues. The germline V gene encodes CDR1 SGHNT and CDR2 YYREEE (reference sequence). The CDR3 DNA sequence: TGTGCCAGCAGCTGGGGAGAAGCCTACGAGCAGTACTTC. Translating gives CASSWGEAYEQYF.

This clone was found once. This sequence joins TRBV5-6 and TRBJ2-5; TRBD2 aligns across 9 bases. The CDR3 has 16 amino acids. CDR1 is SGHDT and CDR2 is YYEEEE in the germline V gene. V was pared by 3 bases and J by 5 bases, with 11 bases of the junction left unmatched. This chain's CDR3 is CASSSRLRGGAETQYF. DNA of the CDR3: TGTGCCAGCAGCTCCCGATTGCGGGGGGGCGCGGAGACCCAGTACTTC.

J is TRBJ1-3 and V is TRBV10-1; D is uncertain. Germline lookup yields CDR1 WNHNN and CDR2 SYGVQD (reference sequence). This CDR3 spans 14 amino acids. V lost 9 bases and J 2 bases, leaving 14 bases between the germline ends. CDR3 sequence (DNA): TGCGCCAGAGGACCCCGGAGCGCTGGAAACACCATATATTTT. As protein: CARGPRSAGNTIYF.